This T cell receptor (beta chain) was sequenced for a study of blood T cells in healthy people across ages. For the second PCR, which ran for about 7 to 11 cycles, a sample-barcoded 5' primer and a J-beta primer mix were used. TCRdb ran MiXCR on the 5' RACE reads and lists one entry per CDR3 protein. This table has around 940,000 distinct CDR3 sequences, roughly half appearing once. Trimming at V came to 3 bases and at J to 6 bases, leaving 4 bases not matched to a gene. Germline values: CDR1 DFQATT, CDR2 SNEGSKA (reference sequence). This CDR3 has 12 amino acids. V gene TRBV20-1 combines with J gene TRBJ1-2; 7 positions agree with TRBD1. The sample taken for sequencing was blood. The receptor was isolated from a woman in her fifties or sixties in good health. The CDR3 bases are TGCAGTGCTAGGTCCCAGGGGGATGGCTACACCTTC. It specifies CSARSQGDGYTF.